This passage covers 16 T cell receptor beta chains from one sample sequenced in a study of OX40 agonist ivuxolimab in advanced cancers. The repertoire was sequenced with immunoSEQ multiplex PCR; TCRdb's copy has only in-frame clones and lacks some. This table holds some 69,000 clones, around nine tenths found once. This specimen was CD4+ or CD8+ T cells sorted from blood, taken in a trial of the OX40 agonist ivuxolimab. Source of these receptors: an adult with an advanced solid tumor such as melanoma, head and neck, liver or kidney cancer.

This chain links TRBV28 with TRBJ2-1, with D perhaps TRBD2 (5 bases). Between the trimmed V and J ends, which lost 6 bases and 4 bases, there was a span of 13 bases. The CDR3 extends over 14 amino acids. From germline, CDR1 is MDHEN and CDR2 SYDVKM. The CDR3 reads CASSRGGNYNEQFF. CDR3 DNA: TGTGCCAGCAGCCGGGGTGGAAATTACAATGAGCAGTTCTTC.

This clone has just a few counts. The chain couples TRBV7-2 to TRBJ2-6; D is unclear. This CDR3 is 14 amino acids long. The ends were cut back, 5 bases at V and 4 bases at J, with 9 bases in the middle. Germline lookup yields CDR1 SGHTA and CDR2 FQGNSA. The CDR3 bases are TGTGCCAGCAGCCCAAGTTCGGGGGCCAACGTCCTGACTTTC. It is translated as CASSPSSGANVLTF.

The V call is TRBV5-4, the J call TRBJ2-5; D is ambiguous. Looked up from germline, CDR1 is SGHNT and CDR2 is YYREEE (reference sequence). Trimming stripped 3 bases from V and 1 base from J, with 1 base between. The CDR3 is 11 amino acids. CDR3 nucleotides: TGTGCCAGCAGCTCCCAAGAGACCCAGTACTTC. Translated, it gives CASSSQETQYF.

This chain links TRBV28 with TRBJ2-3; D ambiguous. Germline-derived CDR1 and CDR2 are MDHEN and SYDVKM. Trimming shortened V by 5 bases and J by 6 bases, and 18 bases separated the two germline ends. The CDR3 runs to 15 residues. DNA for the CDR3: TGTGCCAGCAGTCCGCCGGGTTCACGGAAGGATACGCAGTATTTT. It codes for CASSPPGSRKDTQYF.

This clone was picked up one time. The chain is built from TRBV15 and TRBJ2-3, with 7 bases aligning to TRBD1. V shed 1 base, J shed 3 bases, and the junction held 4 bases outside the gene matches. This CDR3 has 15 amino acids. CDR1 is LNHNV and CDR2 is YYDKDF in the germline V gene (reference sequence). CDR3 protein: CATSRGAGGTDTQYF. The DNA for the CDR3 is TGTGCCACCAGCAGAGGGGCAGGGGGAACAGATACGCAGTATTTT. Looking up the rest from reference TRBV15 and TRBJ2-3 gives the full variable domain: DAMVIQNPRYQVTQFGKPVTLSCSQTLNHNVMYWYQQKSSQAPKLLFHYYDKDFNNEADTPDNFQSRRPNTSFCFLDIRSPGLGDTAMYLCATSRGAGGTDTQYFGPGTRLTVL.

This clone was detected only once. The CDR3 is CASSPRGNTIYF. Written as DNA, the CDR3 is TGTGCCAGTAGTCCCCGGGGCAACACCATATATTTT. The chain is built from TRBV19 and TRBJ1-3; maybe TRBD1 (5 bases). This CDR3 has 12 amino acids. V was pared by 5 bases and J by 7 bases, with 9 bases between. From germline, CDR1 is LNHDA and CDR2 SQIVND (reference sequence).

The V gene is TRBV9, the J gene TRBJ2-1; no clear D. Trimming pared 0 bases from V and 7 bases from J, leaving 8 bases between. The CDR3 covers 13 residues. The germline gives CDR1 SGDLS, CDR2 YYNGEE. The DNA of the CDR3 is TGTGCCAGCAGCGTAGCTGTGGTAAATGAGCAGTTCTTC. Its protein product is CASSVAVVNEQFF.

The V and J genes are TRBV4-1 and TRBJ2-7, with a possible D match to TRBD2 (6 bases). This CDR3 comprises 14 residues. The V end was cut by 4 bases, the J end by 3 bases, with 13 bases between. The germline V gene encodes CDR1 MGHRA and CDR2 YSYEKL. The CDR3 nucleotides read TGCGCCAGCAGCCCACCGGGGGATGACTACGAGCAGTACTTC. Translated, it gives CASSPPGDDYEQYF.

CDR3 loop: CASRGGGRNTGELFF. CDR3 bases: TGTGCCAGTAGAGGCGGGGGGAGAAACACCGGGGAGCTGTTTTTT. V usage is TRBV19 and J usage is TRBJ2-2; 8 bases agree with TRBD2. Germline assignment: CDR1 LNHDA and CDR2 SQIVND (reference sequence). The CDR3 is made up of 15 amino acids. V lost 6 bases to trimming and J lost 2 bases; unmatched junction nucleotides: 5.

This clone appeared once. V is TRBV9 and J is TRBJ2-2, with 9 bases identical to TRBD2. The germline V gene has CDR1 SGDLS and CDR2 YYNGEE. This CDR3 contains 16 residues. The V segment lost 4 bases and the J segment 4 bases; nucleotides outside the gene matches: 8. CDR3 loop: CASSYSSGMGTGELFF. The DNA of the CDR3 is TGTGCCAGCAGCTATTCTAGCGGGATGGGCACCGGGGAGCTGTTTTTT.

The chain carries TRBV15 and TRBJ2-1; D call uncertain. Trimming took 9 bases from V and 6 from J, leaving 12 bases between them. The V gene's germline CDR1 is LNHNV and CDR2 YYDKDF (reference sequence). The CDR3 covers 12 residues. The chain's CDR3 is CATARQTNEQFF. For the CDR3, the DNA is TGTGCCACGGCGAGGCAGACCAATGAGCAGTTCTTC.

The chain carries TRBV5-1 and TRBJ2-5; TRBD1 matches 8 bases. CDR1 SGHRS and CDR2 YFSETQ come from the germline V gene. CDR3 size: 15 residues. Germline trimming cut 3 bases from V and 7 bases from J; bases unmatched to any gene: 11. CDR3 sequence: CASSSGTGTTTTQYF. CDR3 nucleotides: TGCGCCAGCAGCTCTGGGACAGGAACAACAACGACCCAGTACTTC. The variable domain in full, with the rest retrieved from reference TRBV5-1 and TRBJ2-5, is KAGVTQTPRYLIKTRGQQVTLSCSPISGHRSVSWYQQTPGQGLQFLFEYFSETQRNKGNFPGRFSGRQFSNSRSEMNVSTLELGDSALYLCASSSGTGTTTTQYFGPGTRLLVL.

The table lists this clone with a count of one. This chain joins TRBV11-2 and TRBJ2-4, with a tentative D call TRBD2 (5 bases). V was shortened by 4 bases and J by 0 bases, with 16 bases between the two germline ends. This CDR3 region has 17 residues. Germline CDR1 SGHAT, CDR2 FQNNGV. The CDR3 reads CASSSTVARLAKNIQYF. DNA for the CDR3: TGTGCCAGCAGCTCGACCGTAGCGAGGCTAGCCAAAAACATTCAGTACTTC.

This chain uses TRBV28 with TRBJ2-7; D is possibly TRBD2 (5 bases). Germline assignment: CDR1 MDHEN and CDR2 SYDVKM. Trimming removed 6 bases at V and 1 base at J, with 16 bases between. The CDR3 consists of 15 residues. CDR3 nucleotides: TGTGCCAGCAGCCTTAGCGCACCACCTTCCTACGAGCAGTACTTC. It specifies CASSLSAPPSYEQYF.

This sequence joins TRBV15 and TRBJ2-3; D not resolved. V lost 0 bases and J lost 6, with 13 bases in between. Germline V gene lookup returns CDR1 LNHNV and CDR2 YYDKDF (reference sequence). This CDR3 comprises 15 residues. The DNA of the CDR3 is TGTGCCACCAGCAGAGAAGTTTCGGTTAGGGATACGCAGTATTTT. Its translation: CATSREVSVRDTQYF.

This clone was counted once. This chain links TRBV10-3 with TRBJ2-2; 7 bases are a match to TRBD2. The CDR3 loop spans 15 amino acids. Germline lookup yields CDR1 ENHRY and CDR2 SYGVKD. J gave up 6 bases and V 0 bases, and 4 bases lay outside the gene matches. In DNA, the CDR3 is TGTGCCATCAGTGAGTCCCAGGGAGGGGCCGGGGAGCTGTTTTTT. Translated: CAISESQGGAGELFF.